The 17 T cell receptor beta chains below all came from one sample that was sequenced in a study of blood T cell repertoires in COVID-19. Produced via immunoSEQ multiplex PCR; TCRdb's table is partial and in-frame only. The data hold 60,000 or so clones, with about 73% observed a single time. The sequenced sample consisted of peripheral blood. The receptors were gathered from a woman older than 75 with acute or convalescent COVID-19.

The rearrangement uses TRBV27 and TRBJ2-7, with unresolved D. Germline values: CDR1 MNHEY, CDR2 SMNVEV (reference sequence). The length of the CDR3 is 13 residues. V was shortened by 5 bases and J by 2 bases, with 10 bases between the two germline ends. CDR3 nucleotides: TGTGCCAGCAGTCGGTATACAGCCTACGAGCAGTACTTC. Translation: CASSRYTAYEQYF.

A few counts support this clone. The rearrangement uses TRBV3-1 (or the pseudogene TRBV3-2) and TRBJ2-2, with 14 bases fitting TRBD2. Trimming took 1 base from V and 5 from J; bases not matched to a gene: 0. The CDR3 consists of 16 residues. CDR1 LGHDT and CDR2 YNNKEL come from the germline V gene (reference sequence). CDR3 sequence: CASSQGTSGRTGELFF. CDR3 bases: TGTGCCAGCAGCCAAGGGACTAGCGGGAGGACCGGGGAGCTGTTTTTT.

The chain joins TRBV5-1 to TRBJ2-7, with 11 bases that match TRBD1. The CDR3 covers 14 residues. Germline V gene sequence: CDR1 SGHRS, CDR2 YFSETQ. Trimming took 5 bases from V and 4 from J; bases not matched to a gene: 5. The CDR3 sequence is CASSRDRGNYEQYF. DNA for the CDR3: TGCGCCAGCAGTCGGGACAGGGGGAATTACGAGCAGTACTTC.

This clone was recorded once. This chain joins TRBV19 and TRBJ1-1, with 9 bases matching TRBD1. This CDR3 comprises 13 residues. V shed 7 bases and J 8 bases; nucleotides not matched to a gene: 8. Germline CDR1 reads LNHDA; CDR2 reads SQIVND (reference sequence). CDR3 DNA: TGTGCCAGTATCCTCACAGGGGGCGGCGAAGCTTTCTTT. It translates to CASILTGGGEAFF.

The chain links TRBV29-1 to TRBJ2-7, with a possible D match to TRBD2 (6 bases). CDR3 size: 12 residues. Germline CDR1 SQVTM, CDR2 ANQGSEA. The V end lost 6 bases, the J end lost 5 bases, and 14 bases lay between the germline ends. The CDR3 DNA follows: TGCAGCGTGGTGGAGGGAGCCAACGAGCAGTACTTC. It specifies CSVVEGANEQYF.

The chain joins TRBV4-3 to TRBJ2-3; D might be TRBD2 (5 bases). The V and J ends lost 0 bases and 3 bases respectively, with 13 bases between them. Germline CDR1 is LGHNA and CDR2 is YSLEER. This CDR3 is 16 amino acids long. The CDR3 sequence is CASSQDPTGRTDTQYF. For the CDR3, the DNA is TGCGCCAGCAGCCAAGACCCAACGGGAAGGACAGATACGCAGTATTTT.

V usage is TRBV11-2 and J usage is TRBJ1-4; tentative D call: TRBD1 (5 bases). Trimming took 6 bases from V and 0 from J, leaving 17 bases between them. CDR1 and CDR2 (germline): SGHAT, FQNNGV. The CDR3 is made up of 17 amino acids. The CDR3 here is CASSHRSGGSTNEKLFF. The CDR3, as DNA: TGTGCCAGCAGTCACCGATCTGGGGGGTCAACTAATGAAAAACTGTTTTTT.

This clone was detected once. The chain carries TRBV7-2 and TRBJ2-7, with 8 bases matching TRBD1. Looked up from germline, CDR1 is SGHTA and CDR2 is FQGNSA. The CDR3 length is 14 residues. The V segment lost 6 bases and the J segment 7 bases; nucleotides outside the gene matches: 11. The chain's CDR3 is CASRAGGPIREQYF. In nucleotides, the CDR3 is TGTGCCAGCAGGGCAGGGGGCCCAATAAGGGAGCAGTACTTC.

CDR3 protein: CASSQAGVADTQYF. The CDR3 nucleotides are TGTGCCAGCAGCCAGGCCGGGGTGGCAGATACGCAGTATTTT. The chain employs TRBV14 and TRBJ2-3, with D perhaps matching TRBD2 (5 bases). In germline, CDR1 is SGHDN, CDR2 FVKESK. V shed 3 bases and J shed 4 bases, with 11 bases lying between them. CDR3 size: 14 residues.

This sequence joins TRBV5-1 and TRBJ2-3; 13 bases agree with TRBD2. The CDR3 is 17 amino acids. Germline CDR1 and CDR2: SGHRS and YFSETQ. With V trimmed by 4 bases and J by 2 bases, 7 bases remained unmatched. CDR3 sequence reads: CASSTLGLAGPTDTQYF. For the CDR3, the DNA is TGCGCCAGCAGCACCCTGGGACTAGCGGGGCCCACAGATACGCAGTATTTT.

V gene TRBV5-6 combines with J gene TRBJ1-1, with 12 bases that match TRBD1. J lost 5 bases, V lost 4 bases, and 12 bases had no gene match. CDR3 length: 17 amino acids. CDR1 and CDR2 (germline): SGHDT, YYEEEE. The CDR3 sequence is CASSGGRDRGLLTEAFF. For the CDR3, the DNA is TGTGCCAGCAGCGGGGGCCGGGACAGGGGGCTGTTAACTGAAGCTTTCTTT.

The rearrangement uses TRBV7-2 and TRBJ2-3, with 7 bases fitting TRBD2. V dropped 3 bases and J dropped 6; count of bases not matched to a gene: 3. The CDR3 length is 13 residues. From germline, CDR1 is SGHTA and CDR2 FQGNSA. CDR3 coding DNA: TGTGCCAGCAGCTTCGGGACTACGGATACGCAGTATTTT. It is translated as CASSFGTTDTQYF.

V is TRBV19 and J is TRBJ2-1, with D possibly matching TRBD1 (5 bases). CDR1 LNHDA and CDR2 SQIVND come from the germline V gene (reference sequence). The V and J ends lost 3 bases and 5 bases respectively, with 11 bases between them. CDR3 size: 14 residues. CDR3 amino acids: CASSMTAFDNEQFF. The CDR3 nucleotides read TGTGCCAGTAGTATGACAGCTTTTGACAATGAGCAGTTCTTC.

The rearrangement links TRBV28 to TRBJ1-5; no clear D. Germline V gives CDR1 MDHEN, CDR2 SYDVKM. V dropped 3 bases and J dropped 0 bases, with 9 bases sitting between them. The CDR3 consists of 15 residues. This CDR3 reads CASSLVQNSNQPQHF. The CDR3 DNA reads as TGTGCCAGCAGTTTGGTACAAAATAGCAATCAGCCCCAGCATTTT.

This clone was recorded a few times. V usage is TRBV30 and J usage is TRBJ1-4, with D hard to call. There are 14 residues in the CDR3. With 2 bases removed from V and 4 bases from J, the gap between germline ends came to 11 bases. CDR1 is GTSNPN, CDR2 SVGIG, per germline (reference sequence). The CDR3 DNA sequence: TGTGCCTGGAGTCAAGACACCTTTAATGAAAAACTGTTTTTT. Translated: CAWSQDTFNEKLFF. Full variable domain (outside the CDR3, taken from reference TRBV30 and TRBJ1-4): SQTIHQWPATLVQPVGSPLSLECTVEGTSNPNLYWYRQAAGRGLQLLFYSVGIGQISSEVPQNLSASRPQDRQFILSSKKLLLSDSGFYLCAWSQDTFNEKLFFGSGTQLSVL.

The CDR3 DNA sequence: TGTGCCAGCAGTCTCCCAGGAGTTAGCGTCAAAGTGCCTGAGCAGTTCTTC. Translated, it gives CASSLPGVSVKVPEQFF. The V call is TRBV28, the J call TRBJ2-1, with a tentative D call TRBD2 (5 bases). The CDR3 has 17 residues. Trimming pared 5 bases from V and 9 bases from J, leaving 26 bases between. The germline CDR1 and CDR2 sequences are MDHEN and SYDVKM.

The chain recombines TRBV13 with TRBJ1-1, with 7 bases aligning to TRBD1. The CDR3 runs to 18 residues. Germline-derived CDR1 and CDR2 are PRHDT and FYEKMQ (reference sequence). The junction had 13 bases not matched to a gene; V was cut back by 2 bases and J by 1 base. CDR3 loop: CASSLRRGPAGSNTEAFF. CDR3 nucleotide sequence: TGTGCCAGCAGCTTAAGGAGGGGGCCGGCAGGGTCGAACACTGAAGCTTTCTTT.